This T cell receptor beta chain was found in a study of T-cell memory formation after mild COVID-19. Germline V gene sequence: CDR1 SGHAT, CDR2 FQNNGV. With 4 bases clipped from V and 1 base from J, the junction kept 22 bases outside the gene matches. This CDR3 comprises 22 residues. This clonotype turned up a few times. The antigen is not known. UMIs and sample barcodes were carried by the TCR alpha and TCR beta cDNA libraries that 5'RACE produced using constant-segment primers. Each CDR3 protein is one row after TCRdb ran MiXCR on the 5' RACE reads. The sample includes 550,000 to 700,000 distinct CDR3 sequences, more than 15% of them seen just once. Overall study results and limits: Day 15 to 85 contracting clones showed balanced CD4/CD8; day 15 to 37 expanders favored CD4+.

The V call is TRBV11-2, the J call TRBJ1-1; 12 nucleotides align to TRBD1. The sequencing input was PBMCs or a T cell subset sorted from them (not recorded which). The origin of this receptor is an adult woman who had mild COVID-19 (a few samples of this study predate the infection). Cell type and time point are not known. The chain's CDR3 is CASSSPIWDRGPGPTKNTEAFF. Written as DNA, the CDR3 is TGTGCCAGCAGCTCACCGATCTGGGACAGGGGGCCCGGGCCCACTAAGAACACTGAAGCTTTCTTT.